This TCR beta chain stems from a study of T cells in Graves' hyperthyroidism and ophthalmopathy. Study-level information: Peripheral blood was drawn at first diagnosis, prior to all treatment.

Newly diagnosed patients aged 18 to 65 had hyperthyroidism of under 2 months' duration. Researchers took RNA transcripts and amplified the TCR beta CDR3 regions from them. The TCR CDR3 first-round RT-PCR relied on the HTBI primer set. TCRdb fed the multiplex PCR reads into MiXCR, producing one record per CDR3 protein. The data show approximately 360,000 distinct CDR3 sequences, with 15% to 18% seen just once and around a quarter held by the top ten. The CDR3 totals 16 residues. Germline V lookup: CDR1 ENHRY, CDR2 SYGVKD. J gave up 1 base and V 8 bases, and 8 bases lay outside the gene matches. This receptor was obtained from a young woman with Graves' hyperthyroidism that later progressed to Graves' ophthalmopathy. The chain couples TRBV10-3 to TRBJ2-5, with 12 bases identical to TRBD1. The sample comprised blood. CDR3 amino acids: CAIGVGGQGAQETQYF. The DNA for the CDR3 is TGTGCCATCGGGGTAGGGGGACAGGGGGCCCAAGAGACCCAGTACTTC.